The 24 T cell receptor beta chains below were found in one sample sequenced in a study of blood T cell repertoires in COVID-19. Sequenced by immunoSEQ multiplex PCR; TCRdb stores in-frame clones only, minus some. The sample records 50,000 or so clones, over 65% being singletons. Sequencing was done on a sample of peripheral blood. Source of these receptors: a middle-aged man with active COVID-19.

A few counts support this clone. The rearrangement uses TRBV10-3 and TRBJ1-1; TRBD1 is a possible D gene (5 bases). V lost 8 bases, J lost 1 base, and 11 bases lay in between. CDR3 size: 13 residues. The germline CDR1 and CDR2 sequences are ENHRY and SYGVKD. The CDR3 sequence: CAIQAQGNTEAFF. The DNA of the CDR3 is TGTGCCATCCAGGCCCAGGGGAACACTGAAGCTTTCTTT.

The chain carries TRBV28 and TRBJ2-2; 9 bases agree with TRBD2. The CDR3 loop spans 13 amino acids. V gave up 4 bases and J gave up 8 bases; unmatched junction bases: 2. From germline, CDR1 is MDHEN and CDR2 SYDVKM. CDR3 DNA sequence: TGTGCCAGCAGTTCTAGCGGGAAGGGGGAGCTGTTTTTT. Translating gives CASSSSGKGELFF.

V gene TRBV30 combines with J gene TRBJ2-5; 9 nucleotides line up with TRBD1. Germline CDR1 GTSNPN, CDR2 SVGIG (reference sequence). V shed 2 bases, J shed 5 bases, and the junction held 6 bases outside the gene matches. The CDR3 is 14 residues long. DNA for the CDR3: TGTGCCTGGAGTTCCACAGGGGGCGGGGAGACCCAGTACTTC. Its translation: CAWSSTGGGETQYF.

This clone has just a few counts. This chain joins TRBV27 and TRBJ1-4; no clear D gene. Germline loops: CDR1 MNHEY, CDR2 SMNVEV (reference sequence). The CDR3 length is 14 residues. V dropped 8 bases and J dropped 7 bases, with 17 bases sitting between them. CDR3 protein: CASSKAGSGEKLFF. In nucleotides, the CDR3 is TGTGCCAGCTCAAAGGCCGGGTCGGGTGAAAAACTGTTTTTT.

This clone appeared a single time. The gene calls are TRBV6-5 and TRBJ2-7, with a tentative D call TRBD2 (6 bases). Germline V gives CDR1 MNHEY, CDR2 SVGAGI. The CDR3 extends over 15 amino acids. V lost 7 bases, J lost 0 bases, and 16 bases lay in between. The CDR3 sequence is CASKYRRESSYEQYF. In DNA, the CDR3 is TGTGCCAGCAAATATCGGCGGGAAAGCTCCTACGAGCAGTACTTC.

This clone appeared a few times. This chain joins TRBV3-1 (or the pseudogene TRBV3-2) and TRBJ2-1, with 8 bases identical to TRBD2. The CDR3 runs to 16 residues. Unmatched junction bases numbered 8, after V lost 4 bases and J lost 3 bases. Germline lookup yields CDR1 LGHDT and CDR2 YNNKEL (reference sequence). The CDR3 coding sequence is TGTGCCAGCAGCCTTCTTTTAGCGGGGTTCTACAATGAGCAGTTCTTC. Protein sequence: CASSLLLAGFYNEQFF.

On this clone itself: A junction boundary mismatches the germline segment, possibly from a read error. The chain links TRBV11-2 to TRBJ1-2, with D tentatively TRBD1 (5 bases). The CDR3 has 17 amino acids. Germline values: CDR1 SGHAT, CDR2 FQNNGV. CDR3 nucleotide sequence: TGTGTCAGCAGACAAGCGGGTCAGGGTGACGCTAACTATGGCTACACCTTC. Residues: CVSRQAGQGDANYGYTF.

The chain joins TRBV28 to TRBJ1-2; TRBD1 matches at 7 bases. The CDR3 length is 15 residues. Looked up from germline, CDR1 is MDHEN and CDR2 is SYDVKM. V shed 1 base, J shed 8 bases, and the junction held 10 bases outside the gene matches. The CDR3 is CASSLSDRVHYGYTF. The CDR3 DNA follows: TGTGCCAGCAGTTTATCAGACAGGGTGCATTACGGCTACACCTTC.

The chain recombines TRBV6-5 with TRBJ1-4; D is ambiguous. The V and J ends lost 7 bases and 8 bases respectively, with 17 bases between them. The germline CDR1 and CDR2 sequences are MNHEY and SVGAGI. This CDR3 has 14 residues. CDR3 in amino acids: CASTPWAGLEKLFF. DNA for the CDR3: TGTGCCAGCACCCCTTGGGCGGGGTTGGAAAAACTGTTTTTT.

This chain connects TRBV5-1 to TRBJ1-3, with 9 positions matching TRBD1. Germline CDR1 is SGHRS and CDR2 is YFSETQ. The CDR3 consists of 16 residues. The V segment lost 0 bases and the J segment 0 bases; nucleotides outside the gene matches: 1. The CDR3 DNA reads TGCGCCAGCAGCTTGGGGACAGGGGCCTCTGGAAACACCATATATTTT. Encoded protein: CASSLGTGASGNTIYF.

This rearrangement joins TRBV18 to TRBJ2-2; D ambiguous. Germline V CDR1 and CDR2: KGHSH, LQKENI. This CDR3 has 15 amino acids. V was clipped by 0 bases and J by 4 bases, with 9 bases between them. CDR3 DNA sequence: TGTGCCAGCTCACCACCCGGCGGCGGCACCGGGGAGCTGTTTTTT. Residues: CASSPPGGGTGELFF.

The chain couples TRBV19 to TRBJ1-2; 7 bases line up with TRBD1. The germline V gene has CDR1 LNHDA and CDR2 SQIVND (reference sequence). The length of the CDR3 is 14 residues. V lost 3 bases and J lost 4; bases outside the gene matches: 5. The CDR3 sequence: CASSMRGTAYGYTF. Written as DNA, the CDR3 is TGTGCCAGTAGTATGAGAGGGACAGCCTATGGCTACACCTTC.

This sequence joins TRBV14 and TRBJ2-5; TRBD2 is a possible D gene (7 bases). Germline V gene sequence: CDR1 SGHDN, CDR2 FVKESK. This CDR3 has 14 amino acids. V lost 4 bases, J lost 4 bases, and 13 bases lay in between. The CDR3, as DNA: TGTGCCAGCAGCCCCCACGGGGGGCCAGAGACCCAGTACTTC. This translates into CASSPHGGPETQYF.

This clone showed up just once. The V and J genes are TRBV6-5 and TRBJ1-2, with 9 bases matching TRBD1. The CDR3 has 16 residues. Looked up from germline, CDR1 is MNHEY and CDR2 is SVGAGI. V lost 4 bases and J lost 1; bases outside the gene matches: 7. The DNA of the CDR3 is TGTGCCAGCAGTTTCGGGACAGGGAAACATAACTATGGCTACACCTTC. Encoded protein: CASSFGTGKHNYGYTF.

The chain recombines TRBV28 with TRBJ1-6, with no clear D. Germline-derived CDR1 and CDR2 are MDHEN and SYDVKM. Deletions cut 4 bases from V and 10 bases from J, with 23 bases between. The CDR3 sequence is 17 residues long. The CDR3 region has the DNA TGTGCCAGCAGTTCTCATCCAAGGACCTCCGGGAAATCACCCCTCCACTTT. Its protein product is CASSSHPRTSGKSPLHF.

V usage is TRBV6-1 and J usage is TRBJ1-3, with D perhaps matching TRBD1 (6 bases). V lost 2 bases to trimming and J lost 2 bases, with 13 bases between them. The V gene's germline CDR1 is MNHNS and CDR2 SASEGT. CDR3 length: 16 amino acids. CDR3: CASSESGVEAGNTIYF. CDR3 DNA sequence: TGTGCCAGCAGTGAATCAGGGGTGGAAGCTGGAAACACCATATATTTT.

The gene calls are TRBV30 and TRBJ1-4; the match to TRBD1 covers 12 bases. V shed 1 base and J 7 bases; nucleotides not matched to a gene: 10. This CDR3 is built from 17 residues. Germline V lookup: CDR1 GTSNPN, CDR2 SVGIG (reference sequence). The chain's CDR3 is CAWSAGTGGGLGEKLFF. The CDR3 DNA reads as TGTGCCTGGAGTGCCGGGACAGGGGGCGGTTTGGGTGAAAAACTGTTTTTT.

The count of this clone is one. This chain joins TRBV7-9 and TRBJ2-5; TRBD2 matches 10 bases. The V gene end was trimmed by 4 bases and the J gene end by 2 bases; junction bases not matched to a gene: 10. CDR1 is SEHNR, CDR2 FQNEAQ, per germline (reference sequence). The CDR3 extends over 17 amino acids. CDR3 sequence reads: CASSSPRLAGGQETQYF. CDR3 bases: TGTGCCAGCAGCTCGCCTAGACTAGCGGGCGGACAAGAGACCCAGTACTTC.

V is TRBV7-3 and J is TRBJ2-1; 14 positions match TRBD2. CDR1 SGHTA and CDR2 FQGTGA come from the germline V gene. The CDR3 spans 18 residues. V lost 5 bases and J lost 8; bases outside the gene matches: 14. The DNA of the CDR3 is TGTGCCAGCAGCCCAAACCCGGGACTAGCGGGAGTAACGTATGAGCAGTTCTTC. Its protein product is CASSPNPGLAGVTYEQFF. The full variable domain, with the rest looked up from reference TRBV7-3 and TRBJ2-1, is GAGVSQTPSNKVTEKGKYVELRCDPISGHTALYWYRQSLGQGPEFLIYFQGTGAADDSGLPNDRFFAVRPEGSVSTLKIQRTERGDSAVYLCASSPNPGLAGVTYEQFFGPGTRLTVL.

Written as DNA, the CDR3 is TGTGCCAGCAGCAGCCTTCAGGGCCAGCCCCAGCATTTT. Translating gives CASSSLQGQPQHF. This chain links TRBV6-4 with TRBJ1-5, with D perhaps matching TRBD1 (5 bases). V lost 6 bases, J lost 7 bases, and 13 bases lay in between. Germline V gene data show CDR1 as MRHNA and CDR2 as SNTAGT. The CDR3 runs to 13 residues.

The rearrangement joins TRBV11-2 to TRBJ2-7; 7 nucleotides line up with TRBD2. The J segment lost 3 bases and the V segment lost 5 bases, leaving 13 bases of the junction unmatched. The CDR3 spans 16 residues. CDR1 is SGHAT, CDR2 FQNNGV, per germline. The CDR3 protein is CASSGLGPGGGYEQYF. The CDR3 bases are TGTGCCAGCAGCGGATTGGGCCCAGGCGGGGGCTACGAGCAGTACTTC.

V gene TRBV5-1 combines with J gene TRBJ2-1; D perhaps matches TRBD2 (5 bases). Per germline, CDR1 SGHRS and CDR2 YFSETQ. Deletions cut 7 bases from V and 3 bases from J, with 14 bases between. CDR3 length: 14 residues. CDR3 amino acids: CASSFDYRYNEQFF. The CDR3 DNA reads TGCGCCAGCTCGTTCGACTATCGCTACAATGAGCAGTTCTTC.

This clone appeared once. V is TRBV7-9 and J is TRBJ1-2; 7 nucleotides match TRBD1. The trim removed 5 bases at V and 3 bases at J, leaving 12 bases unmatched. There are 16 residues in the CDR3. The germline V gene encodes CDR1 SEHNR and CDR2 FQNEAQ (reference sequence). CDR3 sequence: CASSIGGVVFDYGYTF. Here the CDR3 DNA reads TGTGCCAGCAGCATAGGGGGCGTTGTTTTTGACTATGGCTACACCTTC.

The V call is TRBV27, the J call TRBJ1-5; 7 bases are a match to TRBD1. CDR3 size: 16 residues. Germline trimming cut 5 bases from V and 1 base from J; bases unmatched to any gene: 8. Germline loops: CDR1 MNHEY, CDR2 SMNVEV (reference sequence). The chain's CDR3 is CASSPGTVLSNQPQHF. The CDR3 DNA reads TGTGCCAGCAGTCCCGGGACAGTACTCAGCAATCAGCCCCAGCATTTT.